Presented here are 8 T cell receptor beta chains from one specimen sequenced in a study of shared clonotypes between healthy human individuals. Method: immunoSEQ multiplex PCR; TCRdb's copy keeps in-frame clones and lacks some. Here the sample spans about 2.4 million clones, 93% being singletons. Sequences were obtained from naive CD4+ T cells from PBMCs. Subset given: CD45RA+ positively selected. The receptors stem from a young man in good health. Some clones in this sample may be carry-over from other donors' samples.

The rearrangement uses TRBV7-3 and TRBJ2-3; TRBD2 agrees at 12 bases. Germline assignment: CDR1 SGHTA and CDR2 FQGTGA. The V gene end was trimmed by 1 base and the J gene end by 6 bases; junction bases not matched to a gene: 5. CDR3 length equals 16 residues. The CDR3 loop reads CASSLRRTSGTDTQYF. In DNA form, the CDR3 reads TGTGCCAGCAGCTTAAGAAGGACTAGCGGGACGGATACGCAGTATTTT. Complete variable domain (other parts from reference TRBV7-3 and TRBJ2-3): GAGVSQTPSNKVTEKGKYVELRCDPISGHTALYWYRQSLGQGPEFLIYFQGTGAADDSGLPNDRFFAVRPEGSVSTLKIQRTERGDSAVYLCASSLRRTSGTDTQYFGPGTRLTVL.

This clone appeared a few times. The chain recombines TRBV7-9 with TRBJ1-5, with a possible D match to TRBD1 (6 bases). The CDR3 runs 14 residues. In germline, CDR1 is SEHNR, CDR2 FQNEAQ (reference sequence). V lost 5 bases and J 3 bases, leaving 11 bases between the germline ends. CDR3: CASSPGQNNQPQHF. In DNA, the CDR3 is TGTGCCAGCAGCCCGGGACAAAACAATCAGCCCCAGCATTTT.

This clone has a single count. J is TRBJ2-2 and V is TRBV7-6; 7 positions match TRBD2. Germline V gene sequence: CDR1 SGHVS, CDR2 FNYEAQ. Trimming took 1 base from V and 11 from J; bases not matched to a gene: 10. The CDR3 runs to 15 residues. The CDR3 protein is CASSLDFGGSYELFF. The CDR3, as DNA: TGTGCCAGCAGCTTAGATTTCGGCGGGAGTTATGAGCTGTTTTTT.

Concerning this clone itself: Other DNA sequences from this sample encode an identical CDR3 as well. The chain employs TRBV19 and TRBJ2-7; D is uncertain. Trimming pared 1 base from V and 0 bases from J, leaving 7 bases between. This CDR3 is built from 14 residues. Germline V gene lookup returns CDR1 LNHDA and CDR2 SQIVND (reference sequence). The CDR3, as DNA: TGTGCCAGTAGTATAGTTGGGTACTCCTACGAGCAGTACTTC. It encodes CASSIVGYSYEQYF.

V is TRBV7-9 and J is TRBJ2-7; D is uncertain. The CDR3 is made up of 13 amino acids. With 3 bases removed from V and 6 bases from J, the gap between germline ends came to 12 bases. Germline CDR1 SEHNR, CDR2 FQNEAQ (reference sequence). CDR3 sequence reads: CASSLGPAPEQYF. CDR3 DNA sequence: TGTGCCAGCAGCTTGGGTCCGGCCCCCGAGCAGTACTTC.

The CDR3 DNA sequence: TGTGCCAGCTCACCAGCTCAGGCGGGTGAAAAACTGTTTTTT. This encodes CASSPAQAGEKLFF. This chain links TRBV18 with TRBJ1-4; D not certain. Germline lookup yields CDR1 KGHSH and CDR2 LQKENI. The CDR3 is 14 amino acids. V shed 2 bases and J shed 7 bases, with 11 bases lying between them.

The chain has TRBV27 and TRBJ2-7; D is possibly TRBD1 (5 bases). V was pared by 2 bases and J by 5 bases, with 16 bases between. This CDR3 region has 15 residues. In germline, CDR1 is MNHEY, CDR2 SMNVEV (reference sequence). The CDR3 spells CASSLLDSVGHEQYF. The DNA for the CDR3 is TGTGCCAGCAGTTTACTCGACAGTGTGGGCCACGAGCAGTACTTC.

This clone was recorded once. The chain uses TRBV9 and TRBJ2-5; 11 nucleotides agree with TRBD2. V gave up 4 bases and J gave up 1 base; unmatched junction bases: 3. The CDR3 has 15 residues. Germline V lookup: CDR1 SGDLS, CDR2 YYNGEE. The DNA for the CDR3 is TGTGCCAGCAGCAACCTAGCGGGAGGCCAAGAGACCCAGTACTTC. This sequence encodes CASSNLAGGQETQYF. Using reference TRBV9 and TRBJ2-5 for the parts outside the CDR3, the full variable domain is DSGVTQTPKHLITATGQRVTLRCSPRSGDLSVYWYQQSLDQGLQFLIQYYNGEERAKGNILERFSAQQFPDLHSELNLSSLELGDSALYFCASSNLAGGQETQYFGPGTRLLVL.